This T cell receptor beta chain was sequenced in a study of STAT5B mutations in CD4+ large granular lymphocyte leukemia (dated by TCRdb to the early 2020s). General notes on the study: Among the healthy controls, the CDR3 'QG' motif was associated with a particular HLA allele. TCRbeta repertoires of CD4+ T-cell large granular lymphocyte leukemia patients were compared with those of healthy blood donors. Flow cytometry performed on FACSCanto II or FACSVerse showed that the purified fractions had more than 95% purity among lymphocytes.

CDR1 and CDR2 are drawn from the germline V gene: ENHRY, SYGVKD. Deletion took 5 bases off V and 2 bases off J, with a span of 14 bases between the germline ends. The CDR3, cysteine through phenylalanine, is 15 amino acids long. Only CDR3 DNA remains: 45 bases, in frame from the first base. The healthy controls were around 35 blood donors, and the buffy coats of these donors were supplied by the Finnish Red Cross blood service. All TCR-sequenced material derived from peripheral blood: patient blood samples and healthy donor buffy coats. Peripheral blood mononuclear cells were isolated by Ficoll-Hypaque gradient centrifugation. For the healthy controls, CD4+ cells were obtained from buffy coats by magnetic purification. The Gentra Puregene Cell and Tissue kit was used for genomic DNA extraction, and quantification was performed on a Qubit 2.0 fluorometer. TCRbeta rearrangements were sequenced from genomic DNA using the immunoSEQ assay at survey resolution. Processing in the source paper ran as follows. In the TCR sequencing data, the lowest productive clonotype frequency that could be detected was 2.59 x 10-5. Only productive TCRbeta rearrangements, defined as complete and in-frame sequences, were included in the analyses. The clonality of each sample was calculated as Simpson clonality in the immunoSEQ Analyzer version 3.0. Clones were grouped by frequency into very rare, small, medium, large (1-20%) or hyperexpanded (>20%) categories. Generation probabilities were estimated with OLGA 1.2.3, V-gene circos plots were made with VDJtools, specificities were looked up in VDJdb, and CDR3 motifs were identified with GLIPH. In its TCRdb copy, this immuneACCESS table keeps in-frame sequences only and misses some clones. Where compared with another copy, unresolved V genes explain less than half of these, and the others have no known cause. That table gives V, J and clone size, and the DNA gave D and trimming. The sample data list about 31,000 clones, and roughly 91% of these were observed just once. Of the sample, approximately 0.41% is held by the ten largest clones.

Note on this clone: Its specific antigen is unknown. Base qualities are missing; no much larger clone stands one base away.

Overall study results and their limits: CD4-sorted patient repertoires appeared more clonal than healthy CD4+ repertoires, and this difference persisted after removing the putative leukemic clones. The data were not HLA-matched, and the relatively small sample size could explain the higher clonality seen in CD4+ compared with CD8+ T-LGLL. TRBV06-family usage was enriched among the top patient clones (8/27) compared with healthy controls (2/35). Each patient's main leukemic clonotypes were private, but approximately 25% of these clonotypes showed up at low frequency in the non-leukemic repertoires of other patients.

Sequences were obtained from CD4+ T cells from blood buffy coats. The sequence derives from a human donor in good health. The rearranged segments are TRBV10-3 and TRBJ2-3; perhaps TRBD2 is the D gene, with 6 bases matching. The CDR3 protein sequence reads: CAISSGVAVTDTQYF. In nucleotide form, the sequence is TGTGCCATCAGTTCCGGGGTAGCGGTCACAGATACGCAGTATTTT.